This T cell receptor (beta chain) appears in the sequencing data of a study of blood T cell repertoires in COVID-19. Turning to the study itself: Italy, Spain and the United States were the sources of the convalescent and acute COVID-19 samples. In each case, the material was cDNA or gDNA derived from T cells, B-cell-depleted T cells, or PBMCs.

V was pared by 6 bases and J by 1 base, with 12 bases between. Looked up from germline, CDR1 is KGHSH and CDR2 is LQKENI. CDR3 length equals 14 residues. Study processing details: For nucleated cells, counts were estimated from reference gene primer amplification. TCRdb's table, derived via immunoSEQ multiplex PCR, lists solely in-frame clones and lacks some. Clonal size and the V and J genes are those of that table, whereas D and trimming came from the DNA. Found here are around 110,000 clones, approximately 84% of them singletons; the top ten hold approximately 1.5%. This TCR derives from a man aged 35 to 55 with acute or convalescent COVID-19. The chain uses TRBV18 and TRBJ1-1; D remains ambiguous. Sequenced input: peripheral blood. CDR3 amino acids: CASSFAGPNTEAFF. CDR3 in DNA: TGTGCCAGCTCCTTCGCAGGCCCGAACACTGAAGCTTTCTTT. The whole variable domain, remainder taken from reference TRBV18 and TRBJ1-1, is NAGVMQNPRHLVRRRGQEARLRCSPMKGHSHVYWYRQLPEEGLKFMVYLQKENIIDESGMPKERFSAEFPKEGPSILRIQQVVRGDSAAYFCASSFAGPNTEAFFGQGTRLTVV.